This TCR beta chain is from a study of blood T cell repertoires in COVID-19. This CDR3 has 15 amino acids. V lost 7 bases, J lost 4 bases, and 20 bases lay in between. Germline CDR1 MNHEY, CDR2 SVGAGI. Method: immunoSEQ multiplex PCR; TCRdb's copy keeps in-frame clones and lacks some. Altogether approximately 200,000 clones are present, about 87% being singletons, with the ten largest covering 5.5% to 7.5%. This chain links TRBV6-5 with TRBJ2-7, with D possibly matching TRBD1 (7 bases). Sequencing input: peripheral blood. The clonotype comes from a man aged 55 to 69 who had recovered from COVID-19. The CDR3 DNA is TGTGCCAGCATCCCTGAGGGGGCGGGGCAATACGAGCAGTACTTC. Translated: CASIPEGAGQYEQYF.